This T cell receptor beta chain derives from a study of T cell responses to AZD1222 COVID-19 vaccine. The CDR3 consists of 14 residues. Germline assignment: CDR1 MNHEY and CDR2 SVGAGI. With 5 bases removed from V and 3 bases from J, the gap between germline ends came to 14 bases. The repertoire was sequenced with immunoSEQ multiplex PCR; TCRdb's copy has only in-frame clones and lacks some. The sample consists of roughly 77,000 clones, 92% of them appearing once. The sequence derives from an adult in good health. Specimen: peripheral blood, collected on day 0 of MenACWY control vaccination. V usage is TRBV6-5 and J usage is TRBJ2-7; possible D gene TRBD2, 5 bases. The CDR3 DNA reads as TGTGCCAGCAGTAGATTGGACTCCCACTACGAGCAGTACTTC. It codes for CASSRLDSHYEQYF.